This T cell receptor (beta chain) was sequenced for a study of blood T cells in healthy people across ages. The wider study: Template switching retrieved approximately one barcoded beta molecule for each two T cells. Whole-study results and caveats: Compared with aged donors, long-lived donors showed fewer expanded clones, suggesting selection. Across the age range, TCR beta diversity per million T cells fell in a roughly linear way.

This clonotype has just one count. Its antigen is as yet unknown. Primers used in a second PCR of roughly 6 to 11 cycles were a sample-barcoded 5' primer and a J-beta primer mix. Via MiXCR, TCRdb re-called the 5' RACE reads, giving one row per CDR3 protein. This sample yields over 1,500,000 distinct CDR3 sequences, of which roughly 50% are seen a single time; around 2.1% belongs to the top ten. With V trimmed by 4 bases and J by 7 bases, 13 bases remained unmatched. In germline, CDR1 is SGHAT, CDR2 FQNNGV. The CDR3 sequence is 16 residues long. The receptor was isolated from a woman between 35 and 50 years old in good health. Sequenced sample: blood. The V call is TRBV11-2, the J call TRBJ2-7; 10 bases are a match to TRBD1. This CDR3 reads CASSSLSRQGAREQYF. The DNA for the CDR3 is TGTGCCAGCAGCTCGCTAAGTCGACAGGGGGCGAGGGAGCAGTACTTC.